Below are 21 T cell receptor beta chains sequenced from a single sample in a study of cytotoxic CD8 clonotypes in ibrutinib-treated CLL. Only in-frame clones appear in the TCRdb table, and some are missing; sequencing was by immunoSEQ multiplex PCR. There are 130,000 to 150,000 clones in the sample; roughly three quarters occur only once, and around 13% lies in the top ten. Sequences were derived from PBMCs, sampled after 12 months of ibrutinib treatment. These receptors all come from a human donor with chronic lymphocytic leukemia.

Here the CDR3 reads CASSFGGTGDFTYNEQFF. The CDR3 region has the DNA TGTGCCAGCAGTTTCGGGGGGACCGGGGATTTCACCTACAATGAGCAGTTCTTC. The J gene is TRBJ2-1, the V gene TRBV28, with 7 bases fitting TRBD2. CDR1 MDHEN and CDR2 SYDVKM come from the germline V gene. V shed 3 bases and J 2 bases; nucleotides not matched to a gene: 13. This CDR3 spans 18 amino acids. Combining the CDR3 with reference TRBV28 and TRBJ2-1 gives the whole variable domain DVKVTQSSRYLVKRTGEKVFLECVQDMDHENMFWYRQDPGLGLRLIYFSYDVKMKEKGDIPEGYSVSREKKERFSLILESASTNQTSMYLCASSFGGTGDFTYNEQFFGPGTRLTVL.

The rearrangement uses TRBV7-9 and TRBJ1-2; D unclear. The germline V and J ends were trimmed by 5 bases and 8 bases, with 9 bases remaining between them. There are 11 residues in the CDR3. In germline, CDR1 is SEHNR, CDR2 FQNEAQ (reference sequence). CDR3 amino acids: CASSLGLGYTF. In DNA, the CDR3 is TGTGCCAGCAGCCTAGGATTAGGCTACACCTTC.

The chain employs TRBV27 and TRBJ1-2; no firm D call. The CDR3 runs 13 residues. Germline CDR1 is MNHEY and CDR2 is SMNVEV (reference sequence). Trimming pared 4 bases from V and 2 bases from J, leaving 8 bases between. CDR3 nucleotide sequence: TGTGCCAGCAGTTCGGACGGCAACTATGGCTACACCTTC. It specifies CASSSDGNYGYTF.

This clone was counted between two and nine times. The chain links TRBV19 to TRBJ2-5, with D unresolved. CDR1 is LNHDA and CDR2 is SQIVND in the germline V gene (reference sequence). The V end lost 6 bases, the J end lost 2 bases, and 19 bases lay between the germline ends. The CDR3 is 16 amino acids. The CDR3, as DNA: TGTGCCAGTAGAGGTCCCCACTTTGGCGGACAAGAGACCCAGTACTTC. Its translation is CASRGPHFGGQETQYF. Looking up the rest from reference TRBV19 and TRBJ2-5 gives the full variable domain: DGGITQSPKYLFRKEGQNVTLSCEQNLNHDAMYWYRQDPGQGLRLIYYSQIVNDFQKGDIAEGYSVSREKKESFPLTVTSAQKNPTAFYLCASRGPHFGGQETQYFGPGTRLLVL.

The rearrangement uses TRBV27 and TRBJ2-7; the D gene is possibly TRBD2 (6 bases). Germline V CDR1 and CDR2: MNHEY, SMNVEV (reference sequence). The V gene lost 3 bases and the J gene lost 7 bases, with 10 bases spanning the gap. This CDR3 has 12 amino acids. The CDR3 DNA reads TGTGCCAGCAGTTTTCTCGCGGGGGAGCAGTACTTC. Protein sequence: CASSFLAGEQYF.

This clone was seen once. The J gene is TRBJ1-2, the V gene TRBV5-4, with a possible D match to TRBD1 (5 bases). The CDR3 is 14 residues long. Germline-derived CDR1 and CDR2 are SGHNT and YYREEE (reference sequence). The V end was cut by 6 bases, the J end by 6 bases, with 18 bases between. CDR3 nucleotide sequence: TGTGCCAGCAAGAACCCTGGCAGGGAGGATGGCTACACCTTC. It yields the protein CASKNPGREDGYTF.

The chain recombines TRBV6-5 with TRBJ1-1, with D unclear. V shed 5 bases and J shed 1 base, with 14 bases lying between them. This CDR3 contains 15 residues. Germline CDR1 reads MNHEY; CDR2 reads SVGAGI. DNA of the CDR3: TGTGCCAGCAGTCCACGGGGAACCACGAACACTGAAGCTTTCTTT. Amino acid sequence: CASSPRGTTNTEAFF.

In its sample, this clone was seen once. The gene calls are TRBV5-1 and TRBJ2-7, with 15 nucleotides matching TRBD2. This CDR3 has 20 residues. V lost 1 base to trimming and J lost 3 bases; unmatched junction nucleotides: 14. Per germline, CDR1 SGHRS and CDR2 YFSETQ. The CDR3 loop reads CASSLNPRTSGRAISYEQYF. CDR3 in DNA: TGCGCCAGCAGCTTGAACCCCCGGACTAGCGGGAGGGCGATTAGCTACGAGCAGTACTTC.

CDR3: CASSPEVGTSGASSYNEQFF. CDR3 bases: TGCGCCAGCAGCCCGGAAGTCGGGACTAGCGGGGCCAGCTCCTACAATGAGCAGTTCTTC. The chain joins TRBV4-3 to TRBJ2-1; 13 bases align to TRBD2. J was trimmed by 0 bases and V by 4 bases; bases with no gene match: 12. Germline CDR1 and CDR2: LGHNA and YSLEER. The CDR3 spans 20 residues.

In this sample, this clone turned up a few times. V is TRBV4-2 and J is TRBJ1-5; unclear D gene. The CDR3 runs to 17 residues. CDR1 is LGHNA, CDR2 YNFKEQ, per germline. The V gene lost 2 bases and the J gene lost 3 bases, with 17 bases spanning the gap. DNA of the CDR3: TGTGCCAGCAGCCAATTAGCCGGACCAGATGTCAATCAGCCCCAGCATTTT. Translating it yields CASSQLAGPDVNQPQHF.

This sequence joins TRBV7-9 and TRBJ1-5; D is perhaps TRBD1 (5 bases). The CDR3 totals 15 residues. Deletions cut 1 base from V and 2 bases from J, with 9 bases between. Germline CDR1 reads SEHNR; CDR2 reads FQNEAQ (reference sequence). The CDR3 loop reads CASSLGGVGNQPQHF. The CDR3 nucleotides read TGTGCCAGCAGCTTAGGGGGCGTTGGCAATCAGCCCCAGCATTTT.

With regard to this clone: Relative to the germline gene, one junction end is altered; a read error may explain this. The chain uses TRBV7-7 and TRBJ2-1; D uncertain. CDR1 is SSHAT and CDR2 is FNYEAQ in the germline V gene (reference sequence). The CDR3 length is 16 residues. The CDR3 spells CASSFRLESPVNEQFF. In DNA, the CDR3 is TGTGCTAGCAGCTTCAGACTGGAATCTCCCGTCAATGAGCAGTTCTTC.

The gene calls are TRBV25-1 and TRBJ2-7; D not certain. Trimming shortened V by 2 bases and J by 5 bases, and 7 bases separated the two germline ends. The CDR3 covers 12 residues. Germline CDR1 reads MGHDK; CDR2 reads SYGVNS. CDR3 region: CASSEIFDEQYF. The CDR3 DNA follows: TGTGCCAGCAGTGAAATCTTTGACGAGCAGTACTTC.

The rearrangement uses TRBV7-9 and TRBJ1-1; tentatively, D is TRBD1 (5 bases). Trimming took off 5 bases at V and 4 bases at J, with 11 bases between the two ends. Germline V gene sequence: CDR1 SEHNR, CDR2 FQNEAQ (reference sequence). CDR3 length: 13 amino acids. CDR3 DNA sequence: TGTGCCAGCAGCACCCAGGGTTTCACTGAAGCTTTCTTT. Its protein is CASSTQGFTEAFF.

The chain is built from TRBV7-2 and TRBJ1-1; D is unresolved. There are 17 residues in the CDR3. The ends were cut back, 4 bases at V and 0 bases at J, with 18 bases in the middle. The V gene's germline CDR1 is SGHTA and CDR2 FQGNSA. The CDR3 loop reads CASSSSTRFGVNTEAFF. For the CDR3, the DNA is TGTGCCAGCAGCTCCTCAACGCGGTTTGGCGTGAACACTGAAGCTTTCTTT.

V is TRBV6-5 and J is TRBJ2-1; D gene ambiguous. The V end lost 2 bases, the J end lost 6 bases, and 5 bases lay between the germline ends. CDR3 length: 12 residues. The V gene's germline CDR1 is MNHEY and CDR2 SVGAGI. In nucleotides, the CDR3 is TGTGCCAGCAGTTACCCTTTCAATGAGCAGTTCTTC. Translation gives CASSYPFNEQFF.

The CDR3 DNA is TGTGCCAGCAGTGGGACGGTTCTGGAGGATGAAAAACTGTTTTTT. This gives the protein CASSGTVLEDEKLFF. The chain joins TRBV6-1 to TRBJ1-4; no clear D. This CDR3 is 15 amino acids long. In germline, CDR1 is MNHNS, CDR2 SASEGT. V lost 4 bases to trimming and J lost 6 bases, with 15 bases between them.

CDR3 nucleotides: TGTGCCAGCAGTTCCGCAGGACCCTACAATGAGCAGTTCTTC. Protein sequence: CASSSAGPYNEQFF. The chain has TRBV28 and TRBJ2-1; D gene uncertain. The CDR3 is made up of 14 amino acids. In germline, CDR1 is MDHEN, CDR2 SYDVKM. Trimming pared 4 bases from V and 2 bases from J, leaving 9 bases between.

The chain couples TRBV7-2 to TRBJ2-5; D ambiguous. V lost 7 bases and J 2 bases, leaving 14 bases between the germline ends. The CDR3 loop spans 14 amino acids. CDR1 and CDR2 from the germline V gene are SGHTA and FQGNSA. The CDR3 sequence: CASTTRSPQETQYF. The CDR3, as DNA: TGTGCCAGCACCACCAGGAGCCCACAAGAGACCCAGTACTTC. The variable domain in full, completed from reference TRBV7-2 and TRBJ2-5, reads GAGVSQSPSNKVTEKGKDVELRCDPISGHTALYWYRQSLGQGLEFLIYFQGNSAPDKSGLPSDRFSAERTGGSVSTLTIQRTQQEDSAVYLCASTTRSPQETQYFGPGTRLLVL.

This clone was seen once. The rearrangement joins TRBV7-2 to TRBJ2-5, with TRBD2 identical over 7 bases. V dropped 8 bases and J dropped 5; count of bases not matched to a gene: 14. This CDR3 region has 15 residues. Looked up from germline, CDR1 is SGHTA and CDR2 is FQGNSA. CDR3 sequence: CASSRAGPYGETQYF. The CDR3 region has the DNA TGTGCCAGCTCGAGAGCGGGGCCCTATGGGGAGACCCAGTACTTC.

This sequence joins TRBV5-1 and TRBJ2-7, with D hard to call. The CDR3 has 12 amino acids. CDR1 and CDR2 from the germline V gene are SGHRS and YFSETQ. The V end was cut by 7 bases, the J end by 2 bases, with 10 bases between. CDR3 DNA sequence: TGCGCCAGCGCCCTCACCGCCTACGAGCAGTACTTC. The encoded protein is CASALTAYEQYF.